Sequencing of this TCR beta chain was carried out in a study of quantifying T cell responses using KT2 cells. Overall study context: Reverse transcription used primers in the TCR alpha and beta constant regions. Estimated efficiency of the T4 ligation step was above 9% under optimum conditions.

KT2, a clone with a known TCR, was spiked into unfractionated PBMC. KT2 cells were mixed with fixed PBMC numbers at varying ratios. The table lists this clonotype with a few counts. Each cDNA got a UMI-containing oligo ligated at its 3' end. The first PCR ran three to four cycles with an equimolar RC1.1 and RC1.2 beta primer mix. One entry per CDR3 protein, called by TCRdb with MiXCR from the UMI-ligation and nested PCR reads. The table records more than 55,000 distinct CDR3 sequences, more than 9% of them present only once. Sequencing input: PBMCs spiked with cells of the T cell clone KT2. This sequence was found in a human donor.

DNA of the CDR3: TGCAGTGCTAGAGGAGGGATCAATCAGCCCCAGCATTTT. It specifies CSARGGINQPQHF. The rearrangement uses TRBV20-1 and TRBJ1-5; D gene unclear. With 1 base removed from V and 3 bases from J, the gap between germline ends came to 7 bases. This CDR3 is 13 amino acids long. Germline values: CDR1 DFQATT, CDR2 SNEGSKA (reference sequence).